The T cell receptor beta chain under discussion was sequenced for a study of blood T cell repertoires in COVID-19. Overall study: PBMCs, B-cell-depleted T cells, or T cells were the source of the cDNA or gDNA that made up the material.

The repertoire was sequenced with immunoSEQ multiplex PCR; TCRdb's copy has only in-frame clones and lacks some. The sample yields some 300,000 clones, 75% to 90% seen once. Trimming at V came to 3 bases and at J to 8 bases, leaving 7 bases not matched to a gene. CDR3 length: 15 residues. Germline V CDR1 and CDR2: SGHNT, YYREEE (reference sequence). This clone was seen once. The chain recombines TRBV5-4 with TRBJ1-6; TRBD1 aligns across 8 bases. This receptor was taken from a man between 18 and 35 years old with active or convalescent COVID-19. The material sequenced was peripheral blood. Here the CDR3 DNA reads TGTGCCAGCAGCTCTGGACAGGGAAGTGATTCACCCCTCCACTTT. This sequence encodes CASSSGQGSDSPLHF.